These 8 T cell receptor beta chains were sequenced from one sample in a study of T cell changes during pregnancy in multiple sclerosis. Sequenced by immunoSEQ multiplex PCR; TCRdb stores in-frame clones only, minus some. The table shows about 63,000 clones, with 93% occurring only once. The sequences come from CD8+ T cells from peripheral blood mononuclear cells, collected in the second trimester of pregnancy. These receptors all stem from a female donor with multiple sclerosis, enrolled in a pregnancy study.

For the CDR3, the DNA is TGTGCCAGCAGTCCAGGGACTAGCGGGGCCTACAATGAGCAGTTCTTC. This codes for CASSPGTSGAYNEQFF. The J gene is TRBJ2-1, the V gene TRBV28; 13 bases map to TRBD2. Germline V gene lookup returns CDR1 MDHEN and CDR2 SYDVKM. The CDR3 sequence is 16 residues long. With 5 bases clipped from V and 2 bases from J, the junction kept 3 bases outside the gene matches.

The rearrangement joins TRBV7-9 to TRBJ2-1; the D gene is possibly TRBD2 (5 bases). CDR1 is SEHNR, CDR2 FQNEAQ, per germline (reference sequence). The CDR3 covers 13 residues. V dropped 5 bases and J dropped 7 bases, with 12 bases sitting between them. DNA of the CDR3: TGTGCCAGCAGCGGGCGGGCATATAATGAGCAGTTCTTC. Encoded protein: CASSGRAYNEQFF.

This chain uses TRBV30 with TRBJ2-7; D is possibly TRBD1 (5 bases). Per germline, CDR1 GTSNPN and CDR2 SVGIG (reference sequence). The CDR3 contains 12 residues. V was trimmed by 2 bases and J by 5 bases, leaving 10 bases between them. The CDR3 here is CAWSLGVDEQYF. CDR3 nucleotides: TGTGCCTGGAGTCTAGGGGTGGACGAGCAGTACTTC.

The CDR3, as DNA: TGTGCCAGCAGCTTCAAGACGGCGGTGGAACAAGAGACCCAGTACTTC. Amino acids: CASSFKTAVEQETQYF. The chain joins TRBV7-9 to TRBJ2-5; D not resolved. The CDR3 covers 16 residues. V was pared by 3 bases and J by 2 bases, with 16 bases between. Germline-derived CDR1 and CDR2 are SEHNR and FQNEAQ (reference sequence).

This rearrangement joins TRBV7-8 to TRBJ2-1, with 8 bases lining up with TRBD2. Per the germline V gene, CDR1 is SGHVS and CDR2 is FQNEAQ. V was pared by 3 bases and J by 8 bases, with 6 bases of the junction left unmatched. The CDR3 extends over 14 amino acids. The chain's CDR3 is CASSFGTSFYEQFF. CDR3 bases: TGTGCCAGCAGCTTTGGGACTAGTTTCTATGAGCAGTTCTTC.

The gene calls are TRBV27 and TRBJ2-5; perhaps TRBD1 as D (5 bases). The CDR3 consists of 15 residues. Germline V gene lookup returns CDR1 MNHEY and CDR2 SMNVEV (reference sequence). V lost 0 bases and J 4 bases, leaving 12 bases between the germline ends. The CDR3 sequence: CASSLSWQGRETQYF. CDR3 DNA sequence: TGTGCCAGCAGTTTATCGTGGCAGGGTCGAGAGACCCAGTACTTC.

This chain connects TRBV7-9 to TRBJ1-2; D ambiguous. The CDR3 runs to 15 residues. V lost 2 bases and J lost 4, with 14 bases in between. Germline V CDR1 and CDR2: SEHNR, FQNEAQ (reference sequence). The DNA for the CDR3 is TGTGCCAGCAGCTTACTCCCGACTCCTTCCTATGGCTACACCTTC. Translated: CASSLLPTPSYGYTF.

This clone has only a few counts. V and J are TRBV5-4 and TRBJ1-1; D is undetermined. The CDR3 covers 15 residues. V lost 4 bases and J lost 0, with 13 bases in between. Germline CDR1 reads SGHNT; CDR2 reads YYREEE (reference sequence). Here the CDR3 reads CASSASVAMNTEAFF. The CDR3 DNA is TGTGCCAGCAGCGCTTCAGTGGCAATGAACACTGAAGCTTTCTTT.